One and the same sample provided the 10 T cell receptor beta chains below, sequenced in a study of T-cell reconstitution after alpha-beta-depleted transplantation in children. A library of TCRbeta sequences, prepared with unique molecular identifiers, was generated. In TCRdb, the PCR reads were re-called with MiXCR into one record per CDR3 protein. The sample contains about 170,000 distinct CDR3 sequences, 11% of which appear only once. Sample: PBMCs, taken before TCRalphabeta/CD19-depleted stem cell transplant. Receptors originate from a boy younger than 10 with acute myeloid leukemia, due to receive a stem cell transplant.

This clonotype was recorded at least ten times. The rearrangement links TRBV15 to TRBJ2-4; possibly TRBD1 for D (6 bases). Trimming pared 1 base from V and 15 bases from J, leaving 22 bases between. The V gene's germline CDR1 is LNHNV and CDR2 YYDKDF (reference sequence). The length of the CDR3 is 15 residues. CDR3 sequence reads: CATSRGVGVDRLRYF. The CDR3 DNA sequence: TGTGCCACCAGCAGAGGAGTAGGTGTCGACAGGCTCAGGTACTTC.

The table lists this clonotype with many counts. V and J are TRBV7-7 and TRBJ2-7; D may match TRBD1 or TRBD2 (5 bases each). The CDR3 spans 19 residues. The germline V gene encodes CDR1 SSHAT and CDR2 FNYEAQ (reference sequence). Here the CDR3 reads CASTSPRDADPSSSYEQYV. CDR3 coding DNA: TGTGCTAGCACTTCACCCCGGGACGCCGATCCCTCCTCCTCCTACGAGCAGTACGTC.

This clonotype has at least ten counts. The chain employs TRBV7-9 and TRBJ2-1; TRBD2 aligns across 7 bases. CDR3 length: 16 residues. V lost 5 bases, J lost 8 bases, and 15 bases stayed unmatched. Germline CDR1 SEHNR, CDR2 FQNEAQ (reference sequence). CDR3 sequence: CASSPRRGRFTDEQFF. The DNA for the CDR3 is TGTGCCAGCAGCCCACGGCGCGGGAGATTTACGGATGAGCAGTTCTTC.

This clonotype was observed at least ten times. V usage is TRBV7-9 and J usage is TRBJ2-2; D may be TRBD1 or TRBD2 (5 bases each). From germline, CDR1 is SEHNR and CDR2 FQNEAQ (reference sequence). V lost 8 bases and J 3 bases, leaving 10 bases between the germline ends. The CDR3 has 13 residues. The CDR3 DNA reads as TGTGCCAGCTCGGGGCAGGACACCGGGGAGCTGTTTTTT. As protein: CASSGQDTGELFF.

The chain combines TRBV30 with TRBJ1-1, with 8 positions matching TRBD1. The trim removed 2 bases at V and 0 bases at J, leaving 2 bases unmatched. The CDR3 totals 14 residues. CDR1 is GTSNPN, CDR2 SVGIG, per germline (reference sequence). The CDR3 here is CAWSRTGLNTEAFF. The DNA for the CDR3 is TGTGCCTGGAGTAGGACAGGGTTGAACACTGAAGCTTTCTTT.

Points on this clonotype: Possible read error: a much larger clone is one base away. The chain employs TRBV7-9 and TRBJ2-5; 11 bases map to TRBD1. This CDR3 spans 15 amino acids. Germline V gene data show CDR1 as SEHNR and CDR2 as FQNEAQ (reference sequence). DNA for the CDR3: TGTGCCAGCAGCTTGGACAGGGGGCGTCGGGAGACCCACTACTTC. As protein: CASSLDRGRRETHYF.

This clonotype showed up many times. V gene TRBV19 combines with J gene TRBJ1-5; TRBD1 matches 8 bases. The CDR3 has 13 amino acids. Trimming removed 5 bases from V and 7 bases from J; junction bases left unmatched: 4. Germline loops: CDR1 LNHDA, CDR2 SQIVND (reference sequence). The CDR3 protein is CASSSAGGQPQHF. In nucleotides, the CDR3 is TGTGCCAGTAGTTCGGCAGGGGGCCAGCCCCAGCATTTT.

This clonotype was counted ten times or more. The chain couples TRBV4-1 to TRBJ2-3; no clear D gene. This CDR3 is 20 amino acids long. Trimming stripped 2 bases from V and 2 bases from J, with 26 bases between. Germline V gives CDR1 MGHRA, CDR2 YSYEKL. The DNA of the CDR3 is TGCGCCAGCAGCCAAAAAGGTCGAACTGACGGATCCCGGTTCACAGATACGCAGTATTTT. Translation gives CASSQKGRTDGSRFTDTQYF.

In this sample, this clonotype turned up many times. V gene TRBV18 combines with J gene TRBJ1-5; no definite D call. The CDR3 is 13 amino acids. Germline V gene sequence: CDR1 KGHSH, CDR2 LQKENI. The V end was cut by 2 bases, the J end by 10 bases, with 12 bases between. Here the CDR3 reads CASSPSRPHPQHF. In DNA, the CDR3 is TGTGCCAGCTCACCATCCAGGCCTCACCCCCAGCATTTT.

Many counts were recorded for this clonotype. The V call is TRBV4-1, the J call TRBJ2-3; D is undetermined. V lost 0 bases, J lost 6 bases, and 13 bases lay in between. The CDR3 covers 15 residues. Germline lookup yields CDR1 MGHRA and CDR2 YSYEKL. As DNA, the CDR3 is TGCGCCAGCAGCCAAGAAGTGGTTGTTGGGGATACGCAGTATTTT. Translation: CASSQEVVVGDTQYF.